What follows are 27 T cell receptor beta chains derived from one specimen sequenced in a study of control samples from healthy donors and cancer patients. Libraries were prepared by immunoSEQ multiplex PCR; TCRdb keeps only in-frame clonotypes and omits some of them. The table records 350,000 to 450,000 clones, roughly 90% of them present only once. Sequenced: PBMCs. All receptors come from a man aged 40-50 years with head and neck cancer.

The V and J genes are TRBV6-5 and TRBJ1-2; D not resolved. The germline gives CDR1 MNHEY, CDR2 SVGAGI. V lost 2 bases, J lost 8 bases, and 12 bases lay in between. The CDR3 spans 13 residues. The CDR3 protein is CASSYGVMRGYTF. The DNA of the CDR3 is TGTGCCAGCAGTTACGGGGTGATGCGGGGCTACACCTTC.

The J gene is TRBJ2-2, the V gene TRBV24-1; either TRBD1 or TRBD2 may fit D (5 bases each). CDR3 length equals 15 residues. CDR1 is KGHDR and CDR2 is SFDVKD in the germline V gene. V gave up 3 bases and J gave up 4 bases, with 11 bases separating them. The DNA for the CDR3 is TGTGCCACCAGTGATCTCGGGGCCCCCACCGGGGAGCTGTTTTTT. Translating it yields CATSDLGAPTGELFF.

J is TRBJ2-5 and V is TRBV19; 8 bases map to TRBD1. Looked up from germline, CDR1 is LNHDA and CDR2 is SQIVND (reference sequence). The CDR3 runs 16 residues. V shed 3 bases and J 1 base; nucleotides not matched to a gene: 7. CDR3 residues: CASSISQGASQETQYF. Written as DNA, the CDR3 is TGTGCCAGTAGTATTTCCCAGGGGGCTAGCCAAGAGACCCAGTACTTC.

The CDR3 nucleotides read TGTGCCAGTAGCTGGACAGGGGCTAACTATGGCTACACCTTC. Its protein product is CASSWTGANYGYTF. This chain connects TRBV19 to TRBJ1-2, with 9 positions matching TRBD1. V gave up 6 bases and J gave up 0 bases; unmatched junction bases: 2. Germline assignment: CDR1 LNHDA and CDR2 SQIVND (reference sequence). The CDR3 spans 14 residues.

The chain has TRBV7-3 and TRBJ2-7; D not resolved. The CDR3 spans 14 residues. Germline V gene data show CDR1 as SGHTA and CDR2 as FQGTGA. The V end was cut by 3 bases, the J end by 0 bases, with 9 bases between. The CDR3 loop reads CASSFSASSYEQYF. The CDR3 coding sequence is TGTGCCAGCAGCTTTTCGGCCAGCTCCTACGAGCAGTACTTC. The whole variable domain, remainder taken from reference TRBV7-3 and TRBJ2-7, is GAGVSQTPSNKVTEKGKYVELRCDPISGHTALYWYRQSLGQGPEFLIYFQGTGAADDSGLPNDRFFAVRPEGSVSTLKIQRTERGDSAVYLCASSFSASSYEQYFGPGTRLTVT.

This clone came up a few times. The V gene is TRBV6-1, the J gene TRBJ2-6; 7 positions match TRBD1. V was clipped by 2 bases and J by 0 bases; unmatched bases: 10. This CDR3 has 19 residues. Per the germline V gene, CDR1 is MNHNS and CDR2 is SASEGT. Written as DNA, the CDR3 is TGTGCCAGCAGTGAAATGGCAGGACAGGCGTTCTCTGGGGCCAACGTCCTGACTTTC. It encodes CASSEMAGQAFSGANVLTF.

The genes are TRBV6-5 and TRBJ1-1; perhaps TRBD1 as D (6 bases). In germline, CDR1 is MNHEY, CDR2 SVGAGI. The CDR3 is 14 residues long. The V end lost 6 bases, the J end lost 5 bases, and 16 bases lay between the germline ends. DNA of the CDR3: TGTGCCAGCAGCTCCGAGGGGGGGCGAACTGAAGCTTTCTTT. Its translation is CASSSEGGRTEAFF.

The chain carries TRBV5-1 and TRBJ1-2, with D unresolved. V was shortened by 4 bases and J by 7 bases, with 20 bases between the two germline ends. Germline CDR1 and CDR2: SGHRS and YFSETQ. CDR3 length: 15 amino acids. The CDR3 reads CASSGPSDLLAGYTF. In nucleotides, the CDR3 is TGCGCCAGCAGCGGGCCCAGCGACCTCTTAGCTGGCTACACCTTC.

The V call is TRBV4-2, the J call TRBJ2-7; D is unresolved. Germline CDR1 is LGHNA and CDR2 is YNFKEQ. V was trimmed by 0 bases and J by 2 bases, leaving 5 bases between them. The CDR3 spans 13 residues. As DNA, the CDR3 is TGTGCCAGCAGCCAAGATGTCACCTACGAGCAGTACTTC. This encodes CASSQDVTYEQYF.

The chain couples TRBV11-1 to TRBJ2-3; 9 nucleotides align to TRBD2. CDR1 and CDR2 from the germline V gene are SGHAT and FQDESV (reference sequence). The CDR3 runs to 15 residues. The ends lost 5 bases at V and 4 bases at J; junction bases unmatched: 7. The CDR3 sequence: CASSPPSGVADTQYF. The CDR3, as DNA: TGTGCCAGCAGCCCCCCTAGCGGGGTGGCAGATACGCAGTATTTT.

V is TRBV10-1 and J is TRBJ2-5; D unclear. This CDR3 has 16 residues. The germline gives CDR1 WNHNN, CDR2 SYGVQD (reference sequence). Trimming took 0 bases from V and 0 from J, leaving 11 bases between them. In DNA form, the CDR3 reads TGCGCCAGCAGTGAGTCCAGGAATTCGTACCAAGAGACCCAGTACTTC. Encoded protein: CASSESRNSYQETQYF.

The chain combines TRBV7-3 with TRBJ2-2; 7 positions agree with TRBD1. Germline values: CDR1 SGHTA, CDR2 FQGTGA. The length of the CDR3 is 16 residues. The junction had 7 bases not matched to a gene; V was cut back by 3 bases and J by 3 bases. CDR3 bases: TGTGCCAGCAGCTTCTCCGGACAGGCACACACCGGGGAGCTGTTTTTT. It yields the protein CASSFSGQAHTGELFF.

This clone was detected once. V and J are TRBV24-1 and TRBJ2-1; D might be TRBD2 (6 bases). V was trimmed by 4 bases and J by 4 bases, leaving 16 bases between them. Looked up from germline, CDR1 is KGHDR and CDR2 is SFDVKD. CDR3 length: 16 residues. CDR3 DNA sequence: TGTGCCACCAGTGACCCTTCTAGCGAACGATACAATGAGCAGTTCTTC. This codes for CATSDPSSERYNEQFF.

The rearrangement links TRBV12-3 or TRBV12-4 to TRBJ1-5; no firm D call. The ends were cut back, 2 bases at V and 3 bases at J, with 5 bases in the middle. The CDR3 sequence is 13 residues long. This chain's CDR3 is CASSLSVNQPQHF. CDR3 nucleotide sequence: TGTGCCAGCAGTTTATCGGTCAATCAGCCCCAGCATTTT.

CDR3 sequence reads: CASSQDPRGQGYGYTF. The CDR3 DNA reads TGTGCCAGCAGCCAAGATCCGAGGGGACAGGGCTATGGCTACACCTTC. The chain recombines TRBV4-2 with TRBJ1-2; 9 nucleotides align to TRBD1. Germline V CDR1 and CDR2: LGHNA, YNFKEQ. Losses at the gene ends were 0 bases for V and 4 bases for J; bases not matched to a gene: 6. This CDR3 is built from 16 residues.

This clone occurred once. The chain couples TRBV4-3 to TRBJ2-5; D is perhaps TRBD1 or TRBD2 (5 bases each). V lost 0 bases to trimming and J lost 4 bases, with 12 bases between them. The V gene's germline CDR1 is LGHNA and CDR2 YSLEER. The CDR3 is 15 residues long. CDR3: CASSQDRGRTETQYF. DNA of the CDR3: TGCGCCAGCAGCCAAGATCGGGGCAGGACAGAGACCCAGTACTTC.

The genes are TRBV19 and TRBJ1-4; D ambiguous. The CDR3 sequence is 14 residues long. Trimming cost V 3 bases and J 3 bases, with 8 bases left between them. CDR1 is LNHDA, CDR2 SQIVND, per germline (reference sequence). CDR3: CASSMSDANEKLFF. In nucleotides, the CDR3 is TGTGCCAGTAGTATGTCAGACGCTAATGAAAAACTGTTTTTT.

The gene calls are TRBV15 and TRBJ1-5; D ambiguous. The V gene's germline CDR1 is LNHNV and CDR2 YYDKDF (reference sequence). The CDR3 is 13 amino acids. Trimming cost V 6 bases and J 0 bases, with 6 bases left between them. In nucleotides, the CDR3 is TGTGCCACCAGGCAATATAGCAATCAGCCCCAGCATTTT. Its translation: CATRQYSNQPQHF.

The gene calls are TRBV27 and TRBJ1-1; weak D call: TRBD1 (6 bases). CDR3 length: 13 residues. V was clipped by 3 bases and J by 7 bases, with 12 bases between them. Germline loops: CDR1 MNHEY, CDR2 SMNVEV (reference sequence). CDR3 sequence: CASSFHRAGEAFF. The CDR3 DNA is TGTGCCAGCAGTTTTCACAGGGCTGGTGAAGCTTTCTTT.

The V call is TRBV6-5, the J call TRBJ1-3; possibly TRBD1 for D (5 bases). Per the germline V gene, CDR1 is MNHEY and CDR2 is SVGAGI. The V end was cut by 7 bases, the J end by 1 base, with 11 bases between. The CDR3 runs 14 residues. The CDR3 nucleotides are TGTGCCAGCATTGGGGGAATATCTGGAAACACCATATATTTT. As protein: CASIGGISGNTIYF.

This chain joins TRBV24-1 and TRBJ2-5, with 11 positions matching TRBD2. The J segment lost 1 base and the V segment lost 3 bases, leaving 3 bases of the junction unmatched. CDR1 and CDR2 (germline): KGHDR, SFDVKD. There are 16 residues in the CDR3. Here the CDR3 DNA reads TGTGCCACCAGTGATGGCGGGACTAGCGGCCAAGAGACCCAGTACTTC. Translated: CATSDGGTSGQETQYF.

The chain couples TRBV30 to TRBJ1-1; tentative D call: TRBD1 (5 bases). This CDR3 is 15 amino acids long. Germline V lookup: CDR1 GTSNPN, CDR2 SVGIG (reference sequence). The CDR3 nucleotides are TGTGCTCGGGGGAGGATGGGTTTGAGGAACACTGAAGCTTTCTTT. Translated, it gives CARGRMGLRNTEAFF.

The chain carries TRBV7-9 and TRBJ1-6; 7 nucleotides line up with TRBD1. Germline V gene lookup returns CDR1 SEHNR and CDR2 FQNEAQ (reference sequence). The CDR3 spans 18 residues. Germline trimming cut 1 base from V and 7 bases from J; bases unmatched to any gene: 13. The CDR3 region has the DNA TGTGCCAGCAGCTTAGGGCCCCTCCGACAGGGAGGGAATTCACCCCTCCACTTT. Residues: CASSLGPLRQGGNSPLHF.

The genes are TRBV18 and TRBJ2-1; D uncertain. Germline-derived CDR1 and CDR2 are KGHSH and LQKENI. V lost 1 base and J lost 0, with 13 bases in between. The CDR3 has 17 residues. The CDR3, as DNA: TGTGCCAGCTCACCACAGAAGGGCTTTAGCTCCTACAATGAGCAGTTCTTC. Protein: CASSPQKGFSSYNEQFF.

The V gene is TRBV6-4, the J gene TRBJ1-5; TRBD1 might be the D (6 bases). The CDR3 contains 14 residues. CDR1 is MRHNA, CDR2 SNTAGT, per germline. V gave up 5 bases and J gave up 5 bases, with 13 bases separating them. CDR3 residues: CASSLDSRYQPQHF. The CDR3 region has the DNA TGTGCCAGCAGTTTGGACAGTCGGTATCAGCCCCAGCATTTT.

This chain connects TRBV3-1 (or the pseudogene TRBV3-2) to TRBJ2-3; D ambiguous. The V end lost 1 base, the J end lost 3 bases, and 5 bases lay between the germline ends. Germline-derived CDR1 and CDR2 are LGHDT and YNNKEL (reference sequence). The length of the CDR3 is 13 residues. This chain's CDR3 is CASSQGRTDTQYF. CDR3 in DNA: TGTGCCAGCAGCCAAGGTAGAACAGATACGCAGTATTTT.

This clone showed up just once. The CDR3 loop is CASSQEASSRLYNSPLHF. In nucleotides, the CDR3 is TGCGCCAGCAGCCAAGAGGCCTCTTCAAGGCTCTATAATTCACCCCTCCACTTT. The chain is built from TRBV4-1 and TRBJ1-6, with D uncertain. From germline, CDR1 is MGHRA and CDR2 YSYEKL. The CDR3 contains 18 residues. Trimming took 0 bases from V and 3 from J, leaving 15 bases between them.